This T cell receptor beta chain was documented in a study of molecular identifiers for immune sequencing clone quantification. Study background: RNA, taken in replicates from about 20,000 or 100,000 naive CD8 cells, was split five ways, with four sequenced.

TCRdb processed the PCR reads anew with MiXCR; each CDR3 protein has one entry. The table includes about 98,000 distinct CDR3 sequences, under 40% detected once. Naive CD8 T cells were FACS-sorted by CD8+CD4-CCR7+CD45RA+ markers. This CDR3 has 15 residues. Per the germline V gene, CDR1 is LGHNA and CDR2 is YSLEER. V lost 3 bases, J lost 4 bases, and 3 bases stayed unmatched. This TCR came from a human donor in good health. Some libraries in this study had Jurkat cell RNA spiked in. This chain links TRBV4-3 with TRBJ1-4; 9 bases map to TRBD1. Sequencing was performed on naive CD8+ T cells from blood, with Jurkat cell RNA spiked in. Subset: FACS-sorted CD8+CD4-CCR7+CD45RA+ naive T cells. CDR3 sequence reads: CASSHGTGHNEKLFF. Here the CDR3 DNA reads TGCGCCAGCAGCCATGGGACAGGGCATAATGAAAAACTGTTTTTT.